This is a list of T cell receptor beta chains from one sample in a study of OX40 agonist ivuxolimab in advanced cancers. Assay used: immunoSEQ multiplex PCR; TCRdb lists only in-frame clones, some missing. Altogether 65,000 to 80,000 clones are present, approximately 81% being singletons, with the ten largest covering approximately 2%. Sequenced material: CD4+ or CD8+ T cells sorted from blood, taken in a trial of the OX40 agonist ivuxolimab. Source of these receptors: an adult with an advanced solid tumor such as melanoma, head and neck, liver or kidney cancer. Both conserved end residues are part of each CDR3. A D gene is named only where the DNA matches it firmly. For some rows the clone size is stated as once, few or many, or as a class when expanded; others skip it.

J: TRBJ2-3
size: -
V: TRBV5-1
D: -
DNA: TGCGCCAGCAGCTCAACAGGGATCCCAGATACGCAGTATTTT
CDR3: CASSSTGIPDTQYF

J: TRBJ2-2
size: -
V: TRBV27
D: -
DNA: TGTGCCAGCACCAATCTTAAGGTGGGGGGGAACACCGGGGAGCTGTTTTTT
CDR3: CASTNLKVGGNTGELFF

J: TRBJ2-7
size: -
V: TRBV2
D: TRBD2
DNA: TGTGCCAGCAGGGAGCCTGGGACTAGCGGGCGATACGAGCAGTACTTC
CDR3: CASREPGTSGRYEQYF

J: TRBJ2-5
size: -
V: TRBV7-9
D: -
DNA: TGTGCCAGCAGCCCGAGAGAGACCCAGTACTTC
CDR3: CASSPRETQYF

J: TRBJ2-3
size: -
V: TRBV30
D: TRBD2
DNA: TGTGCCTGGGGCGGACTAGCGGGAATTGTAGGTACGCAGTATTTT
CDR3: CAWGGLAGIVGTQYF

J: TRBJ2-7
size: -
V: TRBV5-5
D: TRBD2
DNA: TGTGCCAGCAGCTCGCAACTAGCGTCAGCCTACGAGCAGTACTTC
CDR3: CASSSQLASAYEQYF

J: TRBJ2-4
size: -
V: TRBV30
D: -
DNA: TGTGCCTGGAGTCCGGGAAACATTCAGTACTTC
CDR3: CAWSPGNIQYF

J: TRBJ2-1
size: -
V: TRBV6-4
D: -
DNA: TGTGCCAGCAGTAGAGAGGATTCCTACAATGAGCAGTTCTTC
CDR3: CASSREDSYNEQFF

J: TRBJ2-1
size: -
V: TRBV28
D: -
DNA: TGTGCCAGCAGTTTACCCATAGGACTCACCTACAATGAGCAGTTCTTC
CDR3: CASSLPIGLTYNEQFF

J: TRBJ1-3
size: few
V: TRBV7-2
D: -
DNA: TGTGCCAGCAGCTCAACTGGAATATTTGGAAACACCATATATTTT
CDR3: CASSSTGIFGNTIYF